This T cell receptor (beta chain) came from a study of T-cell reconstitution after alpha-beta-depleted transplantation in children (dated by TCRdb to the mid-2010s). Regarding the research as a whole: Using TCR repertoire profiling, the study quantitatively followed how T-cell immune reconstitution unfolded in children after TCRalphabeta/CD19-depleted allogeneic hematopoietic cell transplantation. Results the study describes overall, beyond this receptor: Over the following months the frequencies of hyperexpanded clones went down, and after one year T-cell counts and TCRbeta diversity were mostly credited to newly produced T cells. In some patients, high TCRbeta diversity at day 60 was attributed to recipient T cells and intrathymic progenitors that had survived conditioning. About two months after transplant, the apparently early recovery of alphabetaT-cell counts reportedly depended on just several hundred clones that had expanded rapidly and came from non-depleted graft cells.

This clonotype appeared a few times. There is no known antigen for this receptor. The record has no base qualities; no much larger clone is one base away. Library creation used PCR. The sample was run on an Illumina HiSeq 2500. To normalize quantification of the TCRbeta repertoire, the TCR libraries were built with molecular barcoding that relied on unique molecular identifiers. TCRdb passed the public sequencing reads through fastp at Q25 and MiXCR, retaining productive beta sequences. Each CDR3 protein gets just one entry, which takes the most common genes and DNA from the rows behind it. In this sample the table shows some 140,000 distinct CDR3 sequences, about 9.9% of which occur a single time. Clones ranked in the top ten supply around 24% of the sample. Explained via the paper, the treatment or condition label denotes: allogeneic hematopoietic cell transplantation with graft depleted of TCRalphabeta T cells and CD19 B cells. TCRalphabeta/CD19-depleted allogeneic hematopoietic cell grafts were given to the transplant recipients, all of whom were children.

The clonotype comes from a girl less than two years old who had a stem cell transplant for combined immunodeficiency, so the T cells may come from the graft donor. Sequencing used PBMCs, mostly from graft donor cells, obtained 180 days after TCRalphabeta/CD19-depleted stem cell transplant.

The DNA reads as follows: TGTGCCATCAGTGGAGGGACAGTGAACACCGGGGAGCTGTTTTTT. It codes for CAISGGTVNTGELFF. The chain links TRBV10-3 with TRBJ2-2, with 7 bases matching TRBD1. V ends up 4 bases short and J 1 base short, with an unmatched junction base count of 3. CDR1 is given as ENHRY and CDR2 as SYGVKD, both from the germline V gene. The CDR3 holds 15 amino acids from the cysteine to the phenylalanine. The only DNA kept is the CDR3, 45 bases in frame from the first base.